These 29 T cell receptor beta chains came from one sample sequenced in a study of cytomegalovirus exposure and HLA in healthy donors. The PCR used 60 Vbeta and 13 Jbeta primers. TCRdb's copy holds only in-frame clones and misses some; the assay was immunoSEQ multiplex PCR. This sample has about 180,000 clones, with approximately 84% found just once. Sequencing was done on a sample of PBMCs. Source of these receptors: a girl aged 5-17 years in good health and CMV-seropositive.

CDR3 loop: CAWGPGQGAGEQYF. CDR3 nucleotide sequence: TGTGCCTGGGGCCCGGGACAGGGGGCGGGCGAGCAGTACTTC. The chain joins TRBV30 to TRBJ2-7; TRBD1 agrees at 12 bases. Trimming took 5 bases from V and 6 from J; bases not matched to a gene: 8. Germline CDR1 and CDR2: GTSNPN and SVGIG (reference sequence). The CDR3 covers 14 residues.

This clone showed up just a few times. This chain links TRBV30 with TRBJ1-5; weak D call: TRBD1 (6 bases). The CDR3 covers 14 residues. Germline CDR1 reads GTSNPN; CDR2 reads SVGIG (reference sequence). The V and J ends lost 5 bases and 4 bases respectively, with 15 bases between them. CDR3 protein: CAWSVGQLNQPQHF. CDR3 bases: TGTGCCTGGTCTGTCGGACAGTTGAATCAGCCCCAGCATTTT. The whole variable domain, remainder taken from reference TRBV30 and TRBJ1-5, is SQTIHQWPATLVQPVGSPLSLECTVEGTSNPNLYWYRQAAGRGLQLLFYSVGIGQISSEVPQNLSASRPQDRQFILSSKKLLLSDSGFYLCAWSVGQLNQPQHFGDGTRLSIL.

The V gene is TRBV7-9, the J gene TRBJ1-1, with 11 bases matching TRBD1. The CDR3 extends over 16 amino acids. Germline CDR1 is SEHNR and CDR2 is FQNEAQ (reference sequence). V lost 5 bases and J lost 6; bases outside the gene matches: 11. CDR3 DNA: TGTGCCAGCAGCCAAGGGACAGGGGGTTTAGCGGCTGAAGCTTTCTTT. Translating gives CASSQGTGGLAAEAFF.

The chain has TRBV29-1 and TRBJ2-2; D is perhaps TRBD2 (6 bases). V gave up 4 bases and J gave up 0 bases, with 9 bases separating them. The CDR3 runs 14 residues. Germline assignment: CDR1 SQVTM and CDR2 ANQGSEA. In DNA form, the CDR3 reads TGCAGCGTTGGGCGGGGATCGAACACCGGGGAGCTGTTTTTT. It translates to CSVGRGSNTGELFF.

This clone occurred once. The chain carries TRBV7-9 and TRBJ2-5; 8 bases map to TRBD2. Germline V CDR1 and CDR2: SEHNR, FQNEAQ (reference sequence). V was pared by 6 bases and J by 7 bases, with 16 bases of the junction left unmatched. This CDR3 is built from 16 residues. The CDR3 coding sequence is TGTGCCAGCAGTCTTACGGGAGGGGCACACTGGGTGACCCAGTACTTC. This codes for CASSLTGGAHWVTQYF.

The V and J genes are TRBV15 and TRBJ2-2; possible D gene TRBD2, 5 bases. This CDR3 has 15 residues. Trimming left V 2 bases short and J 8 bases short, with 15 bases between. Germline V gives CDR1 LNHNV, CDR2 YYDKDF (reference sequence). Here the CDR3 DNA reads TGTGCCACCAGCAGAAGGACTTCTACAATGGGGGAGCTGTTTTTT. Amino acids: CATSRRTSTMGELFF.

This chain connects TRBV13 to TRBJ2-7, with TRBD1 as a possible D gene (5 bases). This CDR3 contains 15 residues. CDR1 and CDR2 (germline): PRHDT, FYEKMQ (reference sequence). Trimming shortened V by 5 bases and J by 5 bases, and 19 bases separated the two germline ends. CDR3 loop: CASSPWFWGANEQYF. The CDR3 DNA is TGTGCCAGCAGCCCCTGGTTTTGGGGCGCCAACGAGCAGTACTTC.

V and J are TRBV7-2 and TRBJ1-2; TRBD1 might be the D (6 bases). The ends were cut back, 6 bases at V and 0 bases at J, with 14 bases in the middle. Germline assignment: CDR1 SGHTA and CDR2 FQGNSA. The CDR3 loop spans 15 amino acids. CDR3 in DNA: TGTGCCAGCAGTTACTCCGGGACAACTAACTATGGCTACACCTTC. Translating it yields CASSYSGTTNYGYTF.

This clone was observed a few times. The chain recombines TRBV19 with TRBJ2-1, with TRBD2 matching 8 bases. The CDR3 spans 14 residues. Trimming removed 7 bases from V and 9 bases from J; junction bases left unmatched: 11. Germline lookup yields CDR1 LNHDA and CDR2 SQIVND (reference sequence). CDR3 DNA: TGTGCCAGTACCCATTCGGGACTAGTTCGTGAGCAGTTCTTC. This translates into CASTHSGLVREQFF.

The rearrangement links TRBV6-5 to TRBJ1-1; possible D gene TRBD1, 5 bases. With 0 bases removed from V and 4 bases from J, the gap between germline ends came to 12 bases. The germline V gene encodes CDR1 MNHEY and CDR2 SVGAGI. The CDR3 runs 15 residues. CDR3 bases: TGTGCCAGCAGTTACTCGTCCGACAGAGTCACTGAAGCTTTCTTT. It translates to CASSYSSDRVTEAFF.

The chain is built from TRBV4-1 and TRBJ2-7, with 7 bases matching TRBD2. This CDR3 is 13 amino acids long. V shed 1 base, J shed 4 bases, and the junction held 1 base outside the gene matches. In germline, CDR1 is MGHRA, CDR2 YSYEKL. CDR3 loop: CASSQGLAYEQYF. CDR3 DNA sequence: TGCGCCAGCAGCCAAGGACTAGCTTACGAGCAGTACTTC.

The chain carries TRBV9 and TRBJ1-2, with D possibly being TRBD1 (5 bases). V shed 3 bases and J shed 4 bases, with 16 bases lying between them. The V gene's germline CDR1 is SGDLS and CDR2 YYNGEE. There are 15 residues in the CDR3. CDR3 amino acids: CASSATATVLYGYTF. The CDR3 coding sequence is TGTGCCAGCAGCGCGACAGCGACCGTCCTCTATGGCTACACCTTC.

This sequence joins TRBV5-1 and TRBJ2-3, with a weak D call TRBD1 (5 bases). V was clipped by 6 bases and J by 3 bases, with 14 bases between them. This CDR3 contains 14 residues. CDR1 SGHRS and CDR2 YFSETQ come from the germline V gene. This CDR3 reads CASTQGSPTDTQYF. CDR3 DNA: TGCGCCAGCACCCAGGGCAGTCCGACAGATACGCAGTATTTT.

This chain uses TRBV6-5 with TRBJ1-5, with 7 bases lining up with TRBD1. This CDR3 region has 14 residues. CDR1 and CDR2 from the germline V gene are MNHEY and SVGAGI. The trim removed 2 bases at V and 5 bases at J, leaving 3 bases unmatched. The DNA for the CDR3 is TGTGCCAGCAGTTACCGGACAGGCTATCAGCCCCAGCATTTT. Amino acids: CASSYRTGYQPQHF.

The CDR3 bases are TGTGCCAGCAGCTTGACAGGGGGTGTGAACACTGAAGCTTTCTTT. Amino acids: CASSLTGGVNTEAFF. V gene TRBV9 combines with J gene TRBJ1-1; 9 positions match TRBD1. The CDR3 spans 15 residues. Germline trimming cut 4 bases from V and 0 bases from J; bases unmatched to any gene: 4. The germline V gene encodes CDR1 SGDLS and CDR2 YYNGEE. Variable domain in full (rest from reference TRBV9 and TRBJ1-1): DSGVTQTPKHLITATGQRVTLRCSPRSGDLSVYWYQQSLDQGLQFLIQYYNGEERAKGNILERFSAQQFPDLHSELNLSSLELGDSALYFCASSLTGGVNTEAFFGQGTRLTVV.

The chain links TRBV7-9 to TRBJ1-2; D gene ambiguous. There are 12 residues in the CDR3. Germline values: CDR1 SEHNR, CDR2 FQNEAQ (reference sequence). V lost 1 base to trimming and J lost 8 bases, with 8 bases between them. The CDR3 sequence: CASSLGSEGYTF. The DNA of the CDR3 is TGTGCCAGCAGCTTAGGTTCCGAGGGCTACACCTTC.

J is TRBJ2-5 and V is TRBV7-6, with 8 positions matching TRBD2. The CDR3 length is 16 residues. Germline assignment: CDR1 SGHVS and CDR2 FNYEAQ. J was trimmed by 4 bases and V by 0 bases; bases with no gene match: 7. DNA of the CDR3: TGTGCCAGCAGCTTAGCTTTAGCGGGATTGCGAGAGACCCAGTACTTC. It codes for CASSLALAGLRETQYF.

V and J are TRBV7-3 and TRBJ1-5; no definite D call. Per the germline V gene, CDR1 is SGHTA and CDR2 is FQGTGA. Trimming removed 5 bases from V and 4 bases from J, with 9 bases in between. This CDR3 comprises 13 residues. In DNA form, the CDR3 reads TGTGCCAGCAGCCCCGACGGGAATCAGCCCCAGCATTTT. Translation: CASSPDGNQPQHF.

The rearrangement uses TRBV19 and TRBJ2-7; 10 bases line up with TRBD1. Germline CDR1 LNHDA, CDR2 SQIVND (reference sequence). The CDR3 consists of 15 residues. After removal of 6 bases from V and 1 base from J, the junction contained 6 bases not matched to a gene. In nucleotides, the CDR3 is TGTGCCAGTAGAGCCCCGGACAGGGGGTCCTACGAGCAGTACTTC. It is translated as CASRAPDRGSYEQYF.

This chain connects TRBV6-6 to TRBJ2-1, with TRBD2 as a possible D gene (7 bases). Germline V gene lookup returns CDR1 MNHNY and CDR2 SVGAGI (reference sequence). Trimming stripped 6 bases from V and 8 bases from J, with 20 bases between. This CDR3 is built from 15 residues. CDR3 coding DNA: TGTGCCAGCAGCCCTGGTGGGGTCGGGGGGCATGAGCAGTTCTTC. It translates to CASSPGGVGGHEQFF.

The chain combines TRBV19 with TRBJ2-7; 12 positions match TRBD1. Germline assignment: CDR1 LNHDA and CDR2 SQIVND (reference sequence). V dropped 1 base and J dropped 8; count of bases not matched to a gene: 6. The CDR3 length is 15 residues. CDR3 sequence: CASSIGAGTGGKQYF. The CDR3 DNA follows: TGTGCCAGTAGTATAGGGGCCGGGACAGGGGGCAAGCAGTACTTC.

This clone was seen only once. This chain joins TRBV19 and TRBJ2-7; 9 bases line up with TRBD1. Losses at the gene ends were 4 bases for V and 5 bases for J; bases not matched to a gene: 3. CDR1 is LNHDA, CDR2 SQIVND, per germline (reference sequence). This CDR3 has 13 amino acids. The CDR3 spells CASSSRQGDEQYF. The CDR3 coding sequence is TGTGCCAGTAGTAGCAGACAGGGGGACGAGCAGTACTTC. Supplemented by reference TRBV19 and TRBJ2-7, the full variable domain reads DGGITQSPKYLFRKEGQNVTLSCEQNLNHDAMYWYRQDPGQGLRLIYYSQIVNDFQKGDIAEGYSVSREKKESFPLTVTSAQKNPTAFYLCASSSRQGDEQYFGPGTRLTVT.

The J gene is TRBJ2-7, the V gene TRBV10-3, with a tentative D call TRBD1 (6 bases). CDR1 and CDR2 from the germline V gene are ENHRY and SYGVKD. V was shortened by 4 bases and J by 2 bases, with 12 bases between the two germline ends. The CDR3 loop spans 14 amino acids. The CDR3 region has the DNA TGTGCCATCAGTGGTTGGGACATTCCCTACGAGCAGTACTTC. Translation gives CAISGWDIPYEQYF.

The CDR3 sequence: CASSQYKQGQWNYEQYF. CDR3 DNA: TGCGCCAGCAGTCAATATAAACAGGGCCAATGGAATTACGAGCAGTACTTC. The chain employs TRBV23-1 and TRBJ2-7; D possibly corresponds to TRBD1 (6 bases). TRBV23-1 is treated as an ORF (open reading frame) with a function not yet certain. Trimming left V 1 base short and J 4 bases short, with 20 bases between. This CDR3 has 17 amino acids.

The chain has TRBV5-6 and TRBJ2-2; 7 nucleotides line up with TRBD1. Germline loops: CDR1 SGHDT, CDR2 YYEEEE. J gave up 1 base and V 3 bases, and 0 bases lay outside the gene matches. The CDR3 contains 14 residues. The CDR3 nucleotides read TGTGCCAGCAGCTGGACAGGGAACACCGGGGAGCTGTTTTTT. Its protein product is CASSWTGNTGELFF. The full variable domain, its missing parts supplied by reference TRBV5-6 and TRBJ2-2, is DAGVTQSPTHLIKTRGQQVTLRCSPKSGHDTVSWYQQALGQGPQFIFQYYEEEERQRGNFPDRFSGHQFPNYSSELNVNALLLGDSALYLCASSWTGNTGELFFGEGSRLTVL.

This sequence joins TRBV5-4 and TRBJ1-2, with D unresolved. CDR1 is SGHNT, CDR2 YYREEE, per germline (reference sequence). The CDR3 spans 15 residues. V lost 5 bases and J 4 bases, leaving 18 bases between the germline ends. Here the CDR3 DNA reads TGTGCCAGCAGAGGCAGGTTCGGTGGAATCTATGGCTACACCTTC. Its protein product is CASRGRFGGIYGYTF.

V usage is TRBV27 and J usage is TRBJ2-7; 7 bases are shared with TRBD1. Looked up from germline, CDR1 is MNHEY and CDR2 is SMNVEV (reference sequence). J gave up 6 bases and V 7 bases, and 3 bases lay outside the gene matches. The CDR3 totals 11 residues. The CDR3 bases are TGTGCCAGCATGGCAGGGGGCGAGCAGTACTTC. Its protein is CASMAGGEQYF.

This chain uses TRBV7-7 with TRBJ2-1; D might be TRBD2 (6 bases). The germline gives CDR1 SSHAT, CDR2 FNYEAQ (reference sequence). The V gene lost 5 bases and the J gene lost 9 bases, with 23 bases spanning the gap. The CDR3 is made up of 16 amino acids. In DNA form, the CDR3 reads TGTGCCAGCAGCCCAAACTCAATCGGACCAGCGGGTGAGCAGTTCTTC. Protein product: CASSPNSIGPAGEQFF.

The CDR3 sequence is CASRLKREPGNEQFF. DNA for the CDR3: TGTGCCAGCAGACTCAAGCGGGAGCCAGGGAATGAGCAGTTCTTC. The rearrangement joins TRBV2 to TRBJ2-1; 8 bases fit TRBD2. This CDR3 comprises 15 residues. The V and J ends lost 6 bases and 7 bases, in that order; junction bases with no gene match: 11. Germline CDR1 is SNHLY and CDR2 is FYNNEI.